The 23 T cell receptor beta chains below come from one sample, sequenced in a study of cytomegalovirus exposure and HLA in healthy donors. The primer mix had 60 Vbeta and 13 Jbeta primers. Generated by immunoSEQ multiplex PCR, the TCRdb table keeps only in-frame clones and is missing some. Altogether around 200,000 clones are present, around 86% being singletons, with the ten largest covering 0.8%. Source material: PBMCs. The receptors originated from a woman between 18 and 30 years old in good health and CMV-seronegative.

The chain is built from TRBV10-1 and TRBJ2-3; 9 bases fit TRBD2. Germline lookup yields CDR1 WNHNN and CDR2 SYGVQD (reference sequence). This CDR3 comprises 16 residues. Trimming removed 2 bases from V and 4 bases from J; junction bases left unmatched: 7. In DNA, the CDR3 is TGCGCCAGCAGTGAGGGGACTAGCCGTTGGGCAGATACGCAGTATTTT. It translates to CASSEGTSRWADTQYF.

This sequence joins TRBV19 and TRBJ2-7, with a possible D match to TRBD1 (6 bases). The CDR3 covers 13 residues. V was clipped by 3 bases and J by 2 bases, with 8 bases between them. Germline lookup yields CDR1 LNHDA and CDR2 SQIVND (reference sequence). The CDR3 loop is CASSIRQAYEQYF. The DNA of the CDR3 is TGTGCCAGTAGTATCAGACAGGCCTACGAGCAGTACTTC.

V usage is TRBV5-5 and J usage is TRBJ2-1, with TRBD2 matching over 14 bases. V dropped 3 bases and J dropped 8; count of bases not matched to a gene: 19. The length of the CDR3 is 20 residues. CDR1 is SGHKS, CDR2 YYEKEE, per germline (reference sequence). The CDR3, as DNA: TGTGCCAGCAGCTCTACCCGACTAGCGGGAGGGCCGGGGGTCGGCGATGAGCAGTTCTTC. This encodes CASSSTRLAGGPGVGDEQFF.

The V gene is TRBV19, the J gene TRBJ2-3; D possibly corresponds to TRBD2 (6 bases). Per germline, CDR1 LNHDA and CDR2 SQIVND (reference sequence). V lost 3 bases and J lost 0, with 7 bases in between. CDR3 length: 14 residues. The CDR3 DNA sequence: TGTGCCAGTAGTATCCGGGAGAGCACAGATACGCAGTATTTT. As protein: CASSIRESTDTQYF.

Written as DNA, the CDR3 is TGTGCCAGCAGTGAAGGGAGCTCGGAGACCCAGTACTTC. It encodes CASSEGSSETQYF. The J gene is TRBJ2-5, the V gene TRBV6-4, with D possibly being TRBD2 (5 bases). This CDR3 region has 13 residues. Germline V gives CDR1 MRHNA, CDR2 SNTAGT. Trimming left V 3 bases short and J 5 bases short, with 10 bases between.

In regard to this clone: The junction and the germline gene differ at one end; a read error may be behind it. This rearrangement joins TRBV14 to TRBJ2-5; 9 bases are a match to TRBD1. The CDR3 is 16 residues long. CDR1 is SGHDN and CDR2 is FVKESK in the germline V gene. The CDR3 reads CASSRAGTGPVKTQYF. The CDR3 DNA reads TGTGCCAGCAGTCGGGCCGGGACAGGGCCTGTAAAGACGCAGTACTTC.

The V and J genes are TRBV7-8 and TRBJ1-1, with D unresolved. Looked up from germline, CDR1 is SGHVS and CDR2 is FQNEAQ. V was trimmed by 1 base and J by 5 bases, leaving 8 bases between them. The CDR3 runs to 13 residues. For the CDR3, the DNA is TGTGCCAGCAGCTTAGAAGGAGGAACTGAAGCTTTCTTT. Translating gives CASSLEGGTEAFF.

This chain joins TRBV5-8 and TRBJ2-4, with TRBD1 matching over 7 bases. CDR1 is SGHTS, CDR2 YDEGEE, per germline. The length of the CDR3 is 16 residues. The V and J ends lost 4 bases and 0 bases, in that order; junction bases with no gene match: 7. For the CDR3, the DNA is TGTGCCAGCAGCGGGGACAGCACCCTAGCCAAAAACATTCAGTACTTC. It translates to CASSGDSTLAKNIQYF. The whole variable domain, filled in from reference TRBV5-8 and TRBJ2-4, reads EAGVTQSPTHLIKTRGQQATLRCSPISGHTSVYWYQQALGLGLQFLLWYDEGEERNRGNFPPRFSGRQFPNYSSELNVNALELEDSALYLCASSGDSTLAKNIQYFGAGTRLSVL.

Here the CDR3 reads CASGMGPTNEKLFF. In DNA form, the CDR3 reads TGTGCCAGCGGCATGGGGCCAACTAATGAAAAACTGTTTTTT. V usage is TRBV19 and J usage is TRBJ1-4; D is perhaps TRBD1 (5 bases). Trimming left V 9 bases short and J 0 bases short, with 11 bases between. In germline, CDR1 is LNHDA, CDR2 SQIVND (reference sequence). This CDR3 is 14 amino acids long.

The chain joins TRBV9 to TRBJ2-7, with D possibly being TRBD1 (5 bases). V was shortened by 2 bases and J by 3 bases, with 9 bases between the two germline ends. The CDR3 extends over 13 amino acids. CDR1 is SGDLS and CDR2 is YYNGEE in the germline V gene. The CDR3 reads CASSVDSFYEQYF. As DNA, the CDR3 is TGTGCCAGCAGCGTCGACAGTTTCTACGAGCAGTACTTC.

Here the CDR3 DNA reads TGTGCCAGTAGTCTCCAAAAGCGTGATACGCAGTATTTT. Protein sequence: CASSLQKRDTQYF. This chain uses TRBV19 with TRBJ2-3; D gene unclear. The germline V gene has CDR1 LNHDA and CDR2 SQIVND (reference sequence). Trimming cost V 5 bases and J 6 bases, with 12 bases left between them. This CDR3 has 13 amino acids.

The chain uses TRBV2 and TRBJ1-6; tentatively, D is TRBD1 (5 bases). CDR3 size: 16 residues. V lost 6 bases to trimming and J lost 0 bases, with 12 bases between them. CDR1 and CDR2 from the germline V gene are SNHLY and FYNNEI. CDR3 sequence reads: CASSPRASSYNSPLHF. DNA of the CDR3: TGTGCCAGCAGCCCCAGGGCCAGCTCCTATAATTCACCCCTCCACTTT.

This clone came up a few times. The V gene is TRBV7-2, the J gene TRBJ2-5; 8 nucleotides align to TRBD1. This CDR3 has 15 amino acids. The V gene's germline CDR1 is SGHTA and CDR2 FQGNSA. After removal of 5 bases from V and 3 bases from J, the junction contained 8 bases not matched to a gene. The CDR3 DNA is TGTGCCAGCAGCCCAAGGACAGGGAAGAAAGAGACCCAGTACTTC. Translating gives CASSPRTGKKETQYF.

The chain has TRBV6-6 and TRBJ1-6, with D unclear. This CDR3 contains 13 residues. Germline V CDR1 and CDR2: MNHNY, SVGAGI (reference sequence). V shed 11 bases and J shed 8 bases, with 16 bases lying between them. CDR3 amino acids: CAATGGRDSPLHF. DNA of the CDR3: TGTGCCGCCACCGGAGGGCGCGATTCACCCCTCCACTTT.

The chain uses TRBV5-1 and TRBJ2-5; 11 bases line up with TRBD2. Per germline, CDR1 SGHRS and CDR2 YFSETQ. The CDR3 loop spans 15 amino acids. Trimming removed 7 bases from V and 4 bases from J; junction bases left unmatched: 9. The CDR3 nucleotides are TGCGCCAGCGAACCTCTAGCGGGGGGCCGAGAGACCCAGTACTTC. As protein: CASEPLAGGRETQYF.

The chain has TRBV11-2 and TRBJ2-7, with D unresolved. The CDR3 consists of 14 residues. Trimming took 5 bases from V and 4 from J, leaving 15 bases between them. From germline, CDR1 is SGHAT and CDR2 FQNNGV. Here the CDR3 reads CASSRLVLGYEQYF. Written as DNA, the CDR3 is TGTGCCAGCAGCCGCCTAGTTCTGGGTTACGAGCAGTACTTC.

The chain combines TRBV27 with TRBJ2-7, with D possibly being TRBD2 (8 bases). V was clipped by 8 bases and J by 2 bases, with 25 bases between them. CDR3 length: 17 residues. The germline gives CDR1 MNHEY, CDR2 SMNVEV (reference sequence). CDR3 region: CASVQGSLAATTYEQYF. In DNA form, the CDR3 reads TGTGCCAGCGTACAGGGGTCACTAGCGGCCACGACCTACGAGCAGTACTTC.

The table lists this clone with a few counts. CDR3 amino acids: CASSQRAGDQETQYF. CDR3 coding DNA: TGTGCCAGCAGCCAACGGGCGGGGGACCAAGAGACCCAGTACTTC. The chain combines TRBV4-2 with TRBJ2-5; 7 nucleotides line up with TRBD2. Looked up from germline, CDR1 is LGHNA and CDR2 is YNFKEQ. The CDR3 spans 15 residues. V lost 2 bases and J lost 0; bases outside the gene matches: 3.

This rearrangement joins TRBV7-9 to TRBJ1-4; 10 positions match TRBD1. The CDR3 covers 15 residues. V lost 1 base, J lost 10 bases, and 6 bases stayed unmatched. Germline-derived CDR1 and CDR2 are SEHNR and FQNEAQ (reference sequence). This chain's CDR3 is CASSLGDRGRGKLFF. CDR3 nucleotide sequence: TGTGCCAGCAGCTTAGGGGACAGGGGTCGGGGAAAACTGTTTTTT.

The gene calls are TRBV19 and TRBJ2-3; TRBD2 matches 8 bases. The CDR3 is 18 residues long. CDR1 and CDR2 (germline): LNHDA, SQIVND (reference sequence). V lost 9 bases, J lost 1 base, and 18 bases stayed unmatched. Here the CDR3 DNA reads TGTGCCAGCACGACCCAGGCGGGGGGCCGAGGGGGCACAGATACGCAGTATTTT. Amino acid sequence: CASTTQAGGRGGTDTQYF.

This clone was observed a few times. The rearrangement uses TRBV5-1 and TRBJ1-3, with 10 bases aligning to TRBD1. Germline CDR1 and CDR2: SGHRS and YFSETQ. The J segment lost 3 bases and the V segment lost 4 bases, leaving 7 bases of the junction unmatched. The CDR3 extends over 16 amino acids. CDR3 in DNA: TGCGCCAGCAGCGACGGGACAGGGGAATATGGAAACACCATATATTTT. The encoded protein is CASSDGTGEYGNTIYF.

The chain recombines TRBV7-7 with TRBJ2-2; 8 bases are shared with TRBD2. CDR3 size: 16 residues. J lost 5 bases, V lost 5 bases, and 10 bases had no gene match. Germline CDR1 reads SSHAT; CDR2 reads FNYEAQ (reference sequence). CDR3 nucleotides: TGTGCCAGCAGCCCGGTCAGCGGGAGTATAACCGGGGAGCTGTTTTTT. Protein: CASSPVSGSITGELFF. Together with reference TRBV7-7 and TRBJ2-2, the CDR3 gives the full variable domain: GAGVSQSPRYKVTKRGQDVTLRCDPISSHATLYWYQQALGQGPEFLTYFNYEAQPDKSGLPSDRFSAERPEGSISTLTIQRTEQRDSAMYRCASSPVSGSITGELFFGEGSRLTVL.

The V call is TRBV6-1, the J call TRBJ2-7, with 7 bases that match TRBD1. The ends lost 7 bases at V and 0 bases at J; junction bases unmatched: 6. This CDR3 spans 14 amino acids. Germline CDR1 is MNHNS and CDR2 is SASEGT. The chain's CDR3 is CASNSRDSSYEQYF. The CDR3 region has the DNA TGTGCCAGCAACAGCCGGGACAGCTCCTACGAGCAGTACTTC.